This is a list of T cell receptor beta chains from one sample in a study of T cells in Graves' hyperthyroidism and ophthalmopathy. TCRdb passed the multiplex PCR reads through MiXCR, listing each CDR3 protein once. The repertoire includes 530,000 or so distinct CDR3 sequences, around 24% of them detected once, and approximately 11% sits in the top ten. Sequencing was performed on blood. These receptors all come from a woman aged 25 to 39 with Graves' ophthalmopathy. CDR3s include the opening cysteine and the closing phenylalanine or tryptophan. Fields, in order: V gene, D gene, J gene, clone size, CDR3 DNA, CDR3 protein. The D gene is left open where the match is weak. Expanded clones are given a class, and other clones once, few, many or no size at all.

V gene: TRBV6-1
D gene: TRBD1
J gene: TRBJ1-2
clone size: many
CDR3 DNA: TGTGCCAGCAGTACCCGGGACAGGGGGCATGGCTACACCTTC
CDR3 protein: CASSTRDRGHGYTF

V gene: TRBV27
D gene: .
J gene: TRBJ2-7
clone size: many
CDR3 DNA: TGTGCCAGCAGTGCCCGGGAAGGGGCTCTGCTCTACGAGCAGTACTTC
CDR3 protein: CASSAREGALLYEQYF

V gene: TRBV6-5
D gene: .
J gene: TRBJ1-1
clone size: few
CDR3 DNA: TGTGCCAGCAGTTATTGGGGGATGGCTGAAGCTTTCTTT
CDR3 protein: CASSYWGMAEAFF

V gene: TRBV4-1
D gene: .
J gene: TRBJ2-5
clone size: few
CDR3 DNA: TGCGCCAGCAGCCAAATCGGGATCGGGGCCCAGTACTTC
CDR3 protein: CASSQIGIGAQYF

V gene: TRBV10-3
D gene: .
J gene: TRBJ1-1
clone size: many
CDR3 DNA: TGTGCCATCAGCTCCGGACAGATCTCGAACACTGAAGCTTTCTTT
CDR3 protein: CAISSGQISNTEAFF

V gene: TRBV18
D gene: .
J gene: TRBJ2-2
clone size: many
CDR3 DNA: TGTGCCAGCAAGGAGGGATACACCGGGGAGCTGTTTTTT
CDR3 protein: CASKEGYTGELFF

V gene: TRBV24-1
D gene: TRBD1
J gene: TRBJ1-5
clone size: many
CDR3 DNA: TGTGCCACCAGTGATCCCGGGACAGGGTTCAATCAGCCCCAGCATTTT
CDR3 protein: CATSDPGTGFNQPQHF

V gene: TRBV6-1
D gene: .
J gene: TRBJ1-2
clone size: .
CDR3 DNA: TGTGCCAGCAGTACCTTCCGACCCTATGGCTACACCTTC
CDR3 protein: CASSTFRPYGYTF

V gene: TRBV7-3
D gene: TRBD1
J gene: TRBJ2-5
clone size: few
CDR3 DNA: TGTGCCAGCAGCCCAACCGGACAGGGGAAGGTCGAGACCCAGTACTTC
CDR3 protein: CASSPTGQGKVETQYF

V gene: TRBV2
D gene: TRBD2
J gene: TRBJ2-4
clone size: many
CDR3 DNA: TGTGCCAGCAGTGATCTAGCGGGGGGTCCAAGCATTCAGTACTTC
CDR3 protein: CASSDLAGGPSIQYF

V gene: TRBV7-8
D gene: .
J gene: TRBJ1-2
clone size: many
CDR3 DNA: TGTGCCAGCAGCGGTAGCGAAGCTACATCCTATGGCTACACCTTC
CDR3 protein: CASSGSEATSYGYTF

V gene: TRBV19
D gene: TRBD1
J gene: TRBJ1-1
clone size: many
CDR3 DNA: TGTGCCAGTAGGGGACAGGAGAACACTGAAGCTTTCTTT
CDR3 protein: CASRGQENTEAFF

V gene: TRBV6-2/TRBV6-3
D gene: .
J gene: TRBJ1-5
clone size: many
CDR3 DNA: TGTGCCAGCAGAACAACATGGGACATCTACAGCAATCAGCCCCAGCATTTT
CDR3 protein: CASRTTWDIYSNQPQHF

V gene: TRBV5-1
D gene: .
J gene: TRBJ2-6
clone size: .
CDR3 DNA: TGCGCCAGCAGCTTGGCGGGGAGTGGGGGGCCCTCTGGGGCCAACGTCCTGACTTTC
CDR3 protein: CASSLAGSGGPSGANVLTF

V gene: TRBV7-3
D gene: TRBD1
J gene: TRBJ1-2
clone size: many
CDR3 DNA: TGTGCCAGCAGCCCCGGGACAGGGGGCTCCTATGGCTACACCTTC
CDR3 protein: CASSPGTGGSYGYTF

V gene: TRBV13
D gene: .
J gene: TRBJ2-6
clone size: many
CDR3 DNA: TGTGCCAGCAGCTTAGGACAGGCCTCTGGGGCCAACGTCCTGACTTTC
CDR3 protein: CASSLGQASGANVLTF

V gene: TRBV28
D gene: .
J gene: TRBJ1-5
clone size: many
CDR3 DNA: TGTGCCACGGGGGGAAATCAGCCCCAGCATTTT
CDR3 protein: CATGGNQPQHF

V gene: TRBV28
D gene: TRBD1
J gene: TRBJ1-6
clone size: many
CDR3 DNA: TGTGCCAGCAGGACCGGGACAGAAAATTCACCCCTCCACTTT
CDR3 protein: CASRTGTENSPLHF

V gene: TRBV6-1
D gene: .
J gene: TRBJ1-6
clone size: many
CDR3 DNA: TGTGCCAGCAGTACGAATGGGCCTAATTCACCCCTCCACTTT
CDR3 protein: CASSTNGPNSPLHF

V gene: TRBV5-8
D gene: .
J gene: TRBJ2-5
clone size: .
CDR3 DNA: TGTGCCAGCAGCTTGGAGGACAAGGGCCAAGAGACCCAGTACTTC
CDR3 protein: CASSLEDKGQETQYF

V gene: TRBV27
D gene: TRBD1
J gene: TRBJ2-1
clone size: .
CDR3 DNA: TGTGCCAGCAGGGAGGACAGGGGGTTGTACAATGAGCAGTTCTTC
CDR3 protein: CASREDRGLYNEQFF

V gene: TRBV28
D gene: TRBD1
J gene: TRBJ1-5
clone size: many
CDR3 DNA: TGTGCCAGCAGTACGGACAGGCTCAGGGGGCCCCAGCATTTT
CDR3 protein: CASSTDRLRGPQHF

V gene: TRBV6-2/TRBV6-3
D gene: .
J gene: TRBJ2-2
clone size: many
CDR3 DNA: TGTGCCAGCAGCAGTCGGCAGGGACGGTCCGGGGAGCTGTTTTTT
CDR3 protein: CASSSRQGRSGELFF

V gene: TRBV6-5
D gene: .
J gene: TRBJ2-5
clone size: many
CDR3 DNA: TGTGCCAGCAGCGTCTCCGGGAAGGAGACCCAGTACTTC
CDR3 protein: CASSVSGKETQYF

V gene: TRBV20-1
D gene: TRBD1
J gene: TRBJ1-1
clone size: few
CDR3 DNA: TGCAGCGTGAGGGGACAGGGGGCAAAGAACACTGAAGCTTTCTTT
CDR3 protein: CSVRGQGAKNTEAFF

V gene: TRBV30
D gene: .
J gene: TRBJ1-5
clone size: .
CDR3 DNA: TGTGCCTGGAGTACAGGGTACCGTCAGCCCCAGCATTTT
CDR3 protein: CAWSTGYRQPQHF

V gene: TRBV25-1
D gene: .
J gene: TRBJ1-2
clone size: .
CDR3 DNA: TGTACCAGCAGTGCCCCGGGACATGGTACATCCACCTTC
CDR3 protein: CTSSAPGHGTSTF

V gene: TRBV12-3/TRBV12-4
D gene: TRBD1
J gene: TRBJ2-2
clone size: many
CDR3 DNA: TGTGCCAGCAGCCAGAGACAGGGGACCGGGGAGCTGTTTTTT
CDR3 protein: CASSQRQGTGELFF

V gene: TRBV11-2
D gene: TRBD2
J gene: TRBJ2-3
clone size: many
CDR3 DNA: TGTGCCAGCAGCTCCGGACTAGCGGGGGTTTCAGATACGCAGTATTTT
CDR3 protein: CASSSGLAGVSDTQYF

V gene: TRBV27
D gene: TRBD1
J gene: TRBJ1-1
clone size: many
CDR3 DNA: TGTGCCAGCAGTATCCGACAGGGGAGTATATCGAACACTGAAGCTTTCTTT
CDR3 protein: CASSIRQGSISNTEAFF

V gene: TRBV10-3
D gene: .
J gene: TRBJ1-5
clone size: many
CDR3 DNA: TGTGCCATCAGTGAGTCGGCTGGGGGAAGTTATAGCAATCAGCCCCAGCATTTT
CDR3 protein: CAISESAGGSYSNQPQHF

V gene: TRBV11-2
D gene: .
J gene: TRBJ1-5
clone size: many
CDR3 DNA: TGTGCCAGCAGCTTACAGTCAGGGAGCAATCAGCCCCAGCATTTT
CDR3 protein: CASSLQSGSNQPQHF

V gene: TRBV7-9
D gene: .
J gene: TRBJ2-7
clone size: many
CDR3 DNA: TGTGCCAGCAGCTTAGTGTGGGTCAGTTCCTACGAGCAGTACTTC
CDR3 protein: CASSLVWVSSYEQYF

V gene: TRBV5-1
D gene: .
J gene: TRBJ1-1
clone size: few
CDR3 DNA: TGCGCCAGCAGCAAGTGGGGCGGCGGTGGGAACACTGAAGCTTTCTTT
CDR3 protein: CASSKWGGGGNTEAFF

V gene: TRBV7-9
D gene: .
J gene: TRBJ1-2
clone size: many
CDR3 DNA: TGTGCCAGCAGGAACATGCAGGGAAACTATGGCTACACCTTC
CDR3 protein: CASRNMQGNYGYTF

V gene: TRBV7-6
D gene: .
J gene: TRBJ1-1
clone size: .
CDR3 DNA: TGTGCCAGCAGAGCACAGGGCGGGAACACTGAAGCTTTCTTT
CDR3 protein: CASRAQGGNTEAFF

V gene: TRBV7-2
D gene: .
J gene: TRBJ2-5
clone size: .
CDR3 DNA: TGTGCCAGCAGCTTAGGGAGGTTACGGCTAGGGACCCAGTACTTC
CDR3 protein: CASSLGRLRLGTQYF

V gene: TRBV6-2/TRBV6-3
D gene: TRBD2
J gene: TRBJ2-7
clone size: many
CDR3 DNA: TGTGCCAGCAAGGTGCGGGGGGACCCTACCTACGAGCAGTACTTC
CDR3 protein: CASKVRGDPTYEQYF

V gene: TRBV4-1
D gene: TRBD1
J gene: TRBJ1-5
clone size: many
CDR3 DNA: TGCGCCAGCAGCCAGCCCTACAGGGGTAGCAATCAGCCCCAGCATTTT
CDR3 protein: CASSQPYRGSNQPQHF